Presented here are 9 T cell receptor beta chains from one specimen sequenced in a study of blood T cell repertoires in COVID-19 (dated by TCRdb to the early 2020s). The method was the immunoSEQ multiplex PCR assay. As stored in TCRdb, this immuneACCESS dataset retains in-frame rearrangements with V and J assigned. A fraction of the clones does not appear; measured against another copy, unresolved V genes explain less than half of the discrepancy, and the remainder lacks a known reason. The table for this sample lists roughly 71,000 clones; approximately 82% of them were counted only once. Clones ranked in the top ten supply around a sixth of the sample. Sequencing was done on a sample of peripheral blood. These receptors originate from a woman of 80 years or more with acute or convalescent COVID-19.

V is TRBV3-1 (or the pseudogene TRBV3-2) and J is TRBJ1-1; tentatively, D is TRBD1 (6 bases). The CDR3 loop spans 14 amino acids. Trimming left V 1 base short and J 8 bases short, with 14 bases between. The germline CDR1 and CDR2 sequences are LGHDT and YNNKEL (reference sequence). CDR3 bases: TGTGCCAGCAGCCAAGTGTCGAGGGGGACCGAAGCTTTCTTT. Translation: CASSQVSRGTEAFF.

The DNA for the CDR3 is TGTGCCAGCAGACCCGGGACAGGGATCACCGGGGAGCTGTTTTTT. Translated: CASRPGTGITGELFF. The chain links TRBV6-6 to TRBJ2-2; 9 bases fit TRBD1. There are 15 residues in the CDR3. Trimming took 6 bases from V and 4 from J; bases not matched to a gene: 6. The germline V gene encodes CDR1 MNHNY and CDR2 SVGAGI (reference sequence).

The chain combines TRBV11-3 with TRBJ1-6, with D perhaps matching TRBD1 (5 bases). This CDR3 spans 14 amino acids. V was clipped by 6 bases and J by 9 bases, with 15 bases between them. Germline CDR1 reads SGHNT; CDR2 reads YENEEA. CDR3 loop: CASSVAREGSPLHF. The CDR3 region has the DNA TGTGCCAGCAGTGTGGCCAGGGAAGGTTCACCCCTCCACTTT.

The chain couples TRBV13 to TRBJ2-7; possibly TRBD2 for D (5 bases). CDR3 length: 15 amino acids. The germline V gene encodes CDR1 PRHDT and CDR2 FYEKMQ (reference sequence). V gave up 6 bases and J gave up 2 bases, with 17 bases separating them. CDR3 in DNA: TGTGCCAGCAGTTTCGCGATGGGGAGTACCTACGAGCAGTACTTC. Translated: CASSFAMGSTYEQYF.

The chain employs TRBV9 and TRBJ2-1; 10 bases are a match to TRBD2. Germline CDR1 and CDR2: SGDLS and YYNGEE. Trimming removed 2 bases from V and 4 bases from J; junction bases left unmatched: 9. This CDR3 region has 17 residues. The CDR3 loop is CASSVGLALHRYNEQFF. CDR3 in DNA: TGTGCCAGCAGCGTGGGACTAGCGTTACACCGTTACAATGAGCAGTTCTTC.

The genes are TRBV11-2 and TRBJ2-5; TRBD2 is a possible D gene (5 bases). V lost 5 bases to trimming and J lost 4 bases, with 17 bases between them. CDR1 SGHAT and CDR2 FQNNGV come from the germline V gene. This CDR3 spans 15 amino acids. The chain's CDR3 is CASSQERVAGETQYF. CDR3 coding DNA: TGTGCCAGCAGCCAAGAACGGGTGGCGGGAGAGACCCAGTACTTC.

J is TRBJ1-5 and V is TRBV4-1; D gene uncertain. CDR1 and CDR2 (germline): MGHRA, YSYEKL. Trimming left V 1 base short and J 1 base short, with 8 bases between. This CDR3 has 15 residues. This chain's CDR3 is CASSQVEGSNQPQHF. The CDR3 DNA reads as TGCGCCAGCAGCCAAGTCGAGGGAAGCAATCAGCCCCAGCATTTT.

V gene TRBV3-1 (or the pseudogene TRBV3-2) combines with J gene TRBJ2-7; possible D gene TRBD2, 5 bases. Trimming removed 4 bases from V and 7 bases from J, with 14 bases in between. Germline V gene sequence: CDR1 LGHDT, CDR2 YNNKEL (reference sequence). This CDR3 has 13 amino acids. This CDR3 is CASSLLPSGEQYF. The CDR3 coding sequence is TGTGCCAGCAGCCTACTTCCCTCGGGAGAGCAGTACTTC.

The J gene is TRBJ2-2, the V gene TRBV9; weak D call: TRBD2 (7 bases). Trimming stripped 4 bases from V and 10 bases from J, with 23 bases between. The CDR3 spans 16 residues. Germline V CDR1 and CDR2: SGDLS, YYNGEE. The CDR3 DNA reads as TGTGCCAGCAGCCTAAACTGGGGGGGCCCAGACCAGGAGCTGTTTTTT. Residues: CASSLNWGGPDQELFF.